This T cell receptor beta chain was sequenced during a study of blood T cell repertoires in COVID-19. Overall study context: Collection of acute and convalescent COVID-19 samples took place in the United States, Italy and Spain.

Using immunoSEQ multiplex PCR, the repertoire was profiled, and TCRdb retains in-frame clones only, with some absent. The data show approximately 80,000 clones, 70% to 85% seen once. V lost 5 bases and J lost 5; bases outside the gene matches: 11. Germline V gives CDR1 SGHTA, CDR2 FQGNSA. The CDR3 extends over 15 amino acids. The specimen sequenced was peripheral blood. This sequence was found in a man in his forties or fifties with active or convalescent COVID-19. This sequence joins TRBV7-2 and TRBJ2-5, with 7 bases matching TRBD2. The CDR3 bases are TGTGCCAGCAGCCCGGAAGGACTAGGGGTCGAGACCCAGTACTTC. The encoded protein is CASSPEGLGVETQYF.